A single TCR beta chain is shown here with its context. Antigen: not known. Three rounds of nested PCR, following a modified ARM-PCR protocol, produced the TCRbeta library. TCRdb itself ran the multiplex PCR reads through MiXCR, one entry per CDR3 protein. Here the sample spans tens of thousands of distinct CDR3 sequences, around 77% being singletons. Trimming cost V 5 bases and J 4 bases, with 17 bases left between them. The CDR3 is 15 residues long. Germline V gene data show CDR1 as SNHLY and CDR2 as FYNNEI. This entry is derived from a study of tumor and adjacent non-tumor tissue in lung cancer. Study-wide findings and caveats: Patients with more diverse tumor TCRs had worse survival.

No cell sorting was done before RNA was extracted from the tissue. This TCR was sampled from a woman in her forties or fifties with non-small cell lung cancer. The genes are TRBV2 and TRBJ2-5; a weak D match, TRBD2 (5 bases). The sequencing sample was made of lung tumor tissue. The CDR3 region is CASSPWTFAGETQYF. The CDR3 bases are TGTGCCAGCAGTCCGTGGACTTTCGCGGGAGAGACCCAGTACTTC.